This T cell receptor beta chain originates from a study of pediatric ulcerative colitis. Study findings and constraints: A couple of patients' blood samples yielded substantially fewer templates. A couple of rectal clonotypes were found only in ulcerative colitis patients, all of them. Blood-derived T cells may be present in rectal pinch biopsies. Blood-rectal clonal overlap within each person was significantly higher in ulcerative colitis patients than controls.

V was pared by 8 bases and J by 5 bases, with 12 bases between. The CDR3 sequence is 12 residues long. Germline V CDR1 and CDR2: SNHLY, FYNNEI. The protocol was immunoSEQ multiplex PCR, while the TCRdb copy is restricted to in-frame clones and leaves out a portion. Of approximately 22,000 clones listed, roughly two thirds were seen once; the top ten hold around 15%. One to two pinch biopsies were taken from the rectum during colonoscopy. In regard to this clone: Its specificity is unknown.

The J gene is TRBJ1-2, the V gene TRBV2, with D unresolved. The TCR sequence derives from a boy aged 5-17 years with severe ulcerative colitis. The sequenced material came from gut tissue. The CDR3 coding sequence is TGTGCCAGCGGCACAACCTCTTATGGCTACACCTTC. Amino acids: CASGTTSYGYTF.